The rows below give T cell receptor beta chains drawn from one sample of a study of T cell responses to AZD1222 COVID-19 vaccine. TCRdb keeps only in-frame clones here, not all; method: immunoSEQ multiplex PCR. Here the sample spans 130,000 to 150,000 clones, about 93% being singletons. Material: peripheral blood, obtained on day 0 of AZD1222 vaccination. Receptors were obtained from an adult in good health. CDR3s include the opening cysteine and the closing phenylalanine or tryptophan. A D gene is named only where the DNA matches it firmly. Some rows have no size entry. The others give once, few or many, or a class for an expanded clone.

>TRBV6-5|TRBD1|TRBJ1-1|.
TGTGCCAGCAGTTACAGGGGGCTAAGGGGTGAAGCTTTCTTT
CASSYRGLRGEAFF
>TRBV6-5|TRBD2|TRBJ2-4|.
TGTGCCAGCAGTTCAGGACTAGCAGGCATTCAGTACTTC
CASSSGLAGIQYF
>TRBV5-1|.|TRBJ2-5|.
TGCGCCAGCAGCCGGACAGAAGAGACCCAGTACTTC
CASSRTEETQYF
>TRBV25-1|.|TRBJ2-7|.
TGTGCCAGCAGTGATTACCAGGTGGGGGACGAGCAGTACTTC
CASSDYQVGDEQYF
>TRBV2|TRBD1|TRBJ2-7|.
TGTGCCAGCACCGGACAGGGGGCCTCCTACGAGCAGTACTTC
CASTGQGASYEQYF
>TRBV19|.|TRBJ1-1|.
TGTGCCACAGAGACAGGCATGAACACTGAAGCTTTCTTT
CATETGMNTEAFF
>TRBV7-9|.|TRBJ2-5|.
TGTGCCAGCAGCCCCCCTCCGAGTCACCAGTACTTC
CASSPPPSHQYF
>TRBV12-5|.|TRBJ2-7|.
TGTGCTAGTGGTTTGGTACCAGGGGACGAGCAGTACTTC
CASGLVPGDEQYF
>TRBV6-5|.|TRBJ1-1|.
TGTGCCAGCAGTTACGACGGGGGGAACACTGAAGCTTTCTTT
CASSYDGGNTEAFF
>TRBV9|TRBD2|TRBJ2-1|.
TGTGCCAGCAGCGTAGTAGCGGGGGGCTACAATGAGCAGTTCTTC
CASSVVAGGYNEQFF
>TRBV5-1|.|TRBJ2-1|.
TGCGCCAGCAGCTCGGGACACCCGCTGGGGCTTGAGCAGTTCTTC
CASSSGHPLGLEQFF
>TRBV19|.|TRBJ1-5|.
TGTGCCACCAGGGATAGCAATCAGCCCCAGCATTTT
CATRDSNQPQHF
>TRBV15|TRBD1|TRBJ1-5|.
TGTGCCACCAGGACAAGTGACAGGGGGCTCGATCAGCCCCAGCATTTT
CATRTSDRGLDQPQHF
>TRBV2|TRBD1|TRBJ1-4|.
TGTGCCAGCAGTCCGGGACAGGGACTGTTTTTT
CASSPGQGLFF
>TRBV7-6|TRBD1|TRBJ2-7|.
TGTGCCAGCAGCCCCGGGACAGGGAACTACGAGCAGTACTTC
CASSPGTGNYEQYF
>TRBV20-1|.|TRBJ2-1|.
TGCAGTGCTGAGCGGAACAATGAGCAGTTCTTC
CSAERNNEQFF
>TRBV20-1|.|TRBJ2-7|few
TGCAGTGCCCCTAGACTCTACGAGCAGTACTTC
CSAPRLYEQYF
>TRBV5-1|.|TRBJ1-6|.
TGCGCCAGCAGCTTCTTCGGGGGGGCGTTCAATTCACCCCTCCACTTT
CASSFFGGAFNSPLHF
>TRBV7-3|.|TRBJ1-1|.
TGTGCCAGCAGCTTAAGTCTGAACACTGAAGCTTTCTTT
CASSLSLNTEAFF
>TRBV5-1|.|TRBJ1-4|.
TGCGCCAGCAGCTTGGAGAGGCCTAATGAAAAACTGTTTTTT
CASSLERPNEKLFF
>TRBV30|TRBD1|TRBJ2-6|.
TGTGCCTACGGACAGGCCTTTGGGGCCAACGTCCTGACTTTC
CAYGQAFGANVLTF
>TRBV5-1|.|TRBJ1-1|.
TGCGCCAGCACCTCTACAGGGCCTAACACTGAAGCTTTCTTT
CASTSTGPNTEAFF
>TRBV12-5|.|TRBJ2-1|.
TGTGCTAGTGGTAGTTGGGGGGACTACAATGAGCAGTTCTTC
CASGSWGDYNEQFF
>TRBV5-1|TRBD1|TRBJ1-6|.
TGCGCCAGCAGCACCGGACAGGGAGATAATTCACCCCTCCACTTT
CASSTGQGDNSPLHF
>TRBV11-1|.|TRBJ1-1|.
TGTGCCAGCAGCTTAGATCAGGGGATGGAAGCTTTCTTT
CASSLDQGMEAFF
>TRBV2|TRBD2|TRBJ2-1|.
TGTGCCAGCAGTGAAAGGGCGGGAGTTTTGTACAATGAGCAGTTCTTC
CASSERAGVLYNEQFF
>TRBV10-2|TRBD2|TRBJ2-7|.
TGCGCCAGCAGTGGGTCTAGCGGGAGGTCCTACGAGCAGTACTTC
CASSGSSGRSYEQYF
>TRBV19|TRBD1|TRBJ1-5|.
TGTGCCAGTAGTATAGGAGGGGGCCAGGGATTGGGCCAGCCCCAGCATTTT
CASSIGGGQGLGQPQHF
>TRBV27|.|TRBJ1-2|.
TGTGCCAGCAGCCGCGGGTTGGACAGCTTGAACTATGGCTACACCTTC
CASSRGLDSLNYGYTF
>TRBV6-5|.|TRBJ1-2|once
TGTGCCAGCAGTTATATGCCCTCAAACTATGGCTACACCTTC
CASSYMPSNYGYTF
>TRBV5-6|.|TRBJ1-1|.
TGTGCCAGCAGCTTTTACGCTGCGGGACGACGTGAAGCTTTCTTT
CASSFYAAGRREAFF
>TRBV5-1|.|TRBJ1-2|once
TGCGCCAGCAGCTTGGGACAGCTCGGCTATGGCTACACCTTC
CASSLGQLGYGYTF
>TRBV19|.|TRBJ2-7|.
TGTGCCAGCCGCCCCCGGGACGGGGACGCCTACGAGCAGTACTTC
CASRPRDGDAYEQYF
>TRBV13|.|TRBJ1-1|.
TGTGCCAGCAGCAACCGGGGGCTGGGCACTGAAGCTTTCTTT
CASSNRGLGTEAFF
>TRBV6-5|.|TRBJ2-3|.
TGTGCCAGCAGACCTGTGTTAGGAGGGCCAGATACGCAGTATTTT
CASRPVLGGPDTQYF
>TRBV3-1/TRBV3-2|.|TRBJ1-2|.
TGTGCCAGCGGGGTGGGGGGAAGTTACTATGGCTACACCTTC
CASGVGGSYYGYTF
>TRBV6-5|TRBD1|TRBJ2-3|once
TGTGCCAGCGGTTGGACAGGGGAAGCAGATACGCAGTATTTT
CASGWTGEADTQYF
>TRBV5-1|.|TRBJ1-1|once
TGCGCCAGCAGCCTGGGCCGGAATGCTTTCTTT
CASSLGRNAFF
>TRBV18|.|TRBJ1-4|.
TGTGCCAGCTCACCACCGGGTAGCGGAGATGAAAAACTGTTTTTT
CASSPPGSGDEKLFF
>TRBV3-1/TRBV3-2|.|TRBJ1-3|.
TGTGCCAGCAGCCAAGTAGGGGGAATAGGCCGGGGCACCATATATTTT
CASSQVGGIGRGTIYF
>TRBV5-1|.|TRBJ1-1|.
TGCGCCAGCAGCTTGGAGACTCCAGCCCTAGAAGCTTTCTTT
CASSLETPALEAFF
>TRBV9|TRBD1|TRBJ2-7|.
TGTGCCAGCAGCGCACTGTCCGGGACAGGGGTCGAGCAGTACTTC
CASSALSGTGVEQYF
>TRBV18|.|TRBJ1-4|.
TGTGCCAGCTCAGGGAATACTAATGAAAAACTGTTTTTT
CASSGNTNEKLFF
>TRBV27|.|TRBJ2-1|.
TGTGCCAGCACCCTTAGTGGCGGTGAGCAGTTCTTC
CASTLSGGEQFF
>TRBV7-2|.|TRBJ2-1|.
TGTGCCAGCACCCTTACTACGGGGGCAAGGGGTGAGCAGTTCTTC
CASTLTTGARGEQFF
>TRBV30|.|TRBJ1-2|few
TGTGCCTGGAGTGTAACAGTTGGCTACACCTTC
CAWSVTVGYTF
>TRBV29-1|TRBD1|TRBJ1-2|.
TGCAGCGTTGGGACAGGGGGAGGATATGGCTACACCTTC
CSVGTGGGYGYTF
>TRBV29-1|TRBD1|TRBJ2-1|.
TGCAGCGCTAACCGGGACAGGGGAGCCTACAATGAGCAGTTCTTC
CSANRDRGAYNEQFF
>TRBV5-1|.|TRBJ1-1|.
TGCGCCAGCACTTTGGGATACTCGAACACTGAAGCTTTCTTT
CASTLGYSNTEAFF
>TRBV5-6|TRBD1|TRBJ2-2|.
TGTGCCAGCAGCATGAGACAGGGGCGGGGGGAGCTGTTTTTT
CASSMRQGRGELFF
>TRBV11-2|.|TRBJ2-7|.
TGTGCCAGCAGCTTATCGAACGGGGATCGTTGGGAGCAGTACTTC
CASSLSNGDRWEQYF
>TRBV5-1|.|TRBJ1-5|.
TGCGCCAGCAGCTTGGTAGCAGGGAATCAGCCCCAGCATTTT
CASSLVAGNQPQHF
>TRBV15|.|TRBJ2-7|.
TGTGCCACCAGCAGAGAGCGGGGAAATTACGAGCAGTACTTC
CATSRERGNYEQYF
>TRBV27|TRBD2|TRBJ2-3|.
TGTGCCAGCAGCAGCGGGCCTAGCGGGTGGACAGATACGCAGTATTTT
CASSSGPSGWTDTQYF
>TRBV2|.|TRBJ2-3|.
TGTGCCAGCAGTGGGACACCTCCTAGCACAGATACGCAGTATTTT
CASSGTPPSTDTQYF
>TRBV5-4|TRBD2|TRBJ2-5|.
TGTGCCAGCAGCCCCCGGGACTACGACGAGACCCAGTACTTC
CASSPRDYDETQYF
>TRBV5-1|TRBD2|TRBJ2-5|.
TGCGCCAGCAGCGCCCCCGGGACTAGTCGGACCCAGTACTTC
CASSAPGTSRTQYF
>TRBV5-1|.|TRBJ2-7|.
TGCGCCAGCAGCTCCAGGGACGGCTCCTACGAGCAGTACTTC
CASSSRDGSYEQYF